The present TCR beta chain was sequenced within a study of cytomegalovirus exposure and HLA in healthy donors. General study results and limits: That first-cohort TCR clusters tended to co-occur in the 90 to 150 validation repertoires was found in a later analysis. The study put roughly 160 TCR beta chains on its list as cytomegalovirus-associated. There were some public TCRs occurring in many donors, but most TCR sequences were rare.

Germline CDR1 and CDR2: MNHNS and SASEGT. The J segment lost 6 bases and the V segment lost 7 bases, leaving 8 bases of the junction unmatched. This CDR3 region has 14 residues. Produced via immunoSEQ multiplex PCR; TCRdb's table is partial and in-frame only. The profile shows a few hundred thousand clones, about 89% of them singletons. Concerning this clone: The antigen remains unidentified.

The origin of this receptor is a woman in her late teens or twenties in good health and CMV-seronegative. Sequenced: PBMCs. This sequence joins TRBV6-1 and TRBJ2-3; TRBD2 matches at 9 bases. The chain's CDR3 is CASTLSGSYDTQYF. The CDR3 DNA is TGTGCCAGCACCCTTAGCGGGAGTTACGATACGCAGTATTTT.